A single T cell receptor beta chain is shown here with its context. These data originate in a study of T cell responses to AZD1222 COVID-19 vaccine. Using immunoSEQ multiplex PCR, the repertoire was profiled, and TCRdb retains in-frame clones only, with some absent. Here the sample spans around 120,000 clones, 85% to 90% being singletons. The sample in question was peripheral blood, obtained on day 0 of AZD1222 vaccination. The TCR sequence derives from an adult in good health.

The CDR3 sequence is CAWSRGTNRGNTIYF. As DNA, the CDR3 is TGTGCCTGGAGTAGAGGGACGAATCGTGGAAACACCATATATTTT. The genes are TRBV30 and TRBJ1-3; D may be TRBD1 (5 bases). CDR3 length: 15 amino acids. Germline V gene sequence: CDR1 GTSNPN, CDR2 SVGIG (reference sequence). Trimming took off 2 bases at V and 3 bases at J, with 14 bases between the two ends. Full variable domain (missing parts from reference TRBV30 and TRBJ1-3): SQTIHQWPATLVQPVGSPLSLECTVEGTSNPNLYWYRQAAGRGLQLLFYSVGIGQISSEVPQNLSASRPQDRQFILSSKKLLLSDSGFYLCAWSRGTNRGNTIYFGEGSWLTVV.